Below, 30 T cell receptor beta chains from the same sample are listed, as sequenced in a study of response to subunit inactivated influenza vaccine. Each CDR3 protein gets one entry after TCRdb re-called the RT-PCR reads with MiXCR. This sample has about 780,000 distinct CDR3 sequences, with roughly 18% found just once. The input for sequencing was PBMCs from blood, taken more than 4 days after vaccination. Receptors originate from a man aged 50-59 years who received an inactivated influenza vaccine.

The chain recombines TRBV28 with TRBJ2-5; D is possibly TRBD1 (5 bases). Deletions cut 2 bases from V and 4 bases from J, with 11 bases between. There are 14 residues in the CDR3. CDR1 MDHEN and CDR2 SYDVKM come from the germline V gene. This CDR3 is CASSLIQELETQYF. The CDR3 nucleotides are TGTGCCAGCAGTTTAATACAGGAGTTAGAGACCCAGTACTTC.

This clonotype was seen a few times. This sequence joins TRBV5-4 and TRBJ2-6, with TRBD2 as a possible D gene (5 bases). Germline V gene data show CDR1 as SGHNT and CDR2 as YYREEE (reference sequence). The CDR3 is made up of 16 amino acids. The V end was cut by 1 base, the J end by 3 bases, with 11 bases between. CDR3 DNA: TGTGCCAGCAGCTTGTTGTCGGGAAGTGGGGCCAACGTCCTGACTTTC. Protein: CASSLLSGSGANVLTF. Drawing the rest from reference TRBV5-4 and TRBJ2-6, the complete variable domain is ETGVTQSPTHLIKTRGQQVTLRCSSQSGHNTVSWYQQALGQGPQFIFQYYREEENGRGNFPPRFSGLQFPNYSSELNVNALELDDSALYLCASSLLSGSGANVLTFGAGSRLTVL.

The sample holds a few counts of this clonotype. The V gene is TRBV5-1, the J gene TRBJ2-2; D call uncertain. The V end was cut by 1 base, the J end by 1 base, with 8 bases between. The CDR3 has 15 amino acids. CDR1 is SGHRS and CDR2 is YFSETQ in the germline V gene. CDR3 in amino acids: CASSLPAVNTGELFF. As DNA, the CDR3 is TGCGCCAGCAGCTTGCCGGCAGTGAACACCGGGGAGCTGTTTTTT.

The gene calls are TRBV14 and TRBJ2-7; D is possibly TRBD1 (5 bases). Germline CDR1 reads SGHDN; CDR2 reads FVKESK. This CDR3 spans 14 amino acids. Trimming shortened V by 1 base and J by 2 bases, and 9 bases separated the two germline ends. CDR3 nucleotide sequence: TGTGCCAGCAGCCAAGTGGCAGGGACCTACGAGCAGTACTTC. It yields the protein CASSQVAGTYEQYF.

This clonotype was counted between two and nine times. This rearrangement joins TRBV6-2 or TRBV6-3 to TRBJ2-3; TRBD2 matches 8 bases. The ends lost 5 bases at V and 5 bases at J; junction bases unmatched: 18. This CDR3 is built from 18 residues. The germline V gene has CDR1 MNHEY and CDR2 SVGEGT. The CDR3 nucleotides are TGTGCCAGCAGTCTCACCTTACTCACTAGCGGTGCGAAAGATACGCAGTATTTT. Residues: CASSLTLLTSGAKDTQYF.

This clonotype showed up just a few times. The V and J genes are TRBV7-6 and TRBJ2-2; D unresolved. V was shortened by 5 bases and J by 6 bases, with 10 bases between the two germline ends. From germline, CDR1 is SGHVS and CDR2 FNYEAQ. This CDR3 contains 13 residues. The chain's CDR3 is CASSLSGPGELFF. The CDR3 bases are TGTGCCAGCAGCCTCTCCGGGCCCGGGGAGCTGTTTTTT.

The sample holds a few counts of this clonotype. The chain uses TRBV5-5 and TRBJ2-3; 9 nucleotides agree with TRBD2. CDR3 length: 16 residues. Per germline, CDR1 SGHKS and CDR2 YYEKEE (reference sequence). The J segment lost 6 bases and the V segment lost 0 bases, leaving 8 bases of the junction unmatched. The CDR3 bases are TGTGCCAGCAGCTTGGGCCTAGCGGGACCCTTGGATACGCAGTATTTT. Residues: CASSLGLAGPLDTQYF.

A few counts support this clonotype. This chain joins TRBV24-1 and TRBJ1-1; D remains unclear. CDR1 is KGHDR, CDR2 SFDVKD, per germline. This CDR3 has 13 amino acids. V lost 1 base to trimming and J lost 3 bases, with 5 bases between them. The CDR3 is CATSDLRHTEAFF. The CDR3 DNA reads as TGTGCCACCAGTGATTTACGCCACACTGAAGCTTTCTTT.

The CDR3 spells CSARGTSGNLGYEQYF. The CDR3 DNA sequence: TGCAGTGCTAGGGGGACTAGCGGGAATCTGGGTTACGAGCAGTACTTC. This chain links TRBV20-1 with TRBJ2-7; 13 positions agree with TRBD2. The CDR3 is made up of 16 amino acids. Germline V gene data show CDR1 as DFQATT and CDR2 as SNEGSKA (reference sequence). J gave up 4 bases and V 3 bases, and 9 bases lay outside the gene matches.

This clonotype has only a few counts. V is TRBV27 and J is TRBJ1-1; the match to TRBD1 covers 10 bases. The CDR3 runs 14 residues. Germline CDR1 reads MNHEY; CDR2 reads SMNVEV (reference sequence). The trim removed 6 bases at V and 1 base at J, leaving 2 bases unmatched. CDR3 bases: TGTGCCAGCAGATGGACAGGGGGGAACACTGAAGCTTTCTTT. It codes for CASRWTGGNTEAFF.

This chain links TRBV6-5 with TRBJ2-5; possibly TRBD1 or TRBD2 for D (5 bases each). V lost 0 bases to trimming and J lost 1 base, with 9 bases between them. The CDR3 extends over 15 amino acids. The germline V gene encodes CDR1 MNHEY and CDR2 SVGAGI. The CDR3 loop is CASSYSRGPQETQYF. CDR3 in DNA: TGTGCCAGCAGTTACTCACGGGGACCCCAAGAGACCCAGTACTTC.

In its sample, this clonotype was seen a few times. The V gene is TRBV3-1, the J gene TRBJ2-7, with 7 bases aligning to TRBD2. Trimming at V came to 4 bases and at J to 2 bases, leaving 8 bases not matched to a gene. Per germline, CDR1 LGHDT and CDR2 YNNKEL (reference sequence). This CDR3 region has 15 residues. This CDR3 is CASSPGLPQTYEQYF. The CDR3 DNA follows: TGTGCCAGCAGCCCGGGACTACCACAAACCTACGAGCAGTACTTC.

The sample holds many counts of this clonotype. The rearrangement joins TRBV6-2 or TRBV6-3 to TRBJ2-7, with D tentatively TRBD1 (6 bases). CDR1 and CDR2 from the germline V gene are MNHEY and SVGEGT. Trimming removed 0 bases from V and 0 bases from J, with 15 bases in between. The CDR3 consists of 17 residues. The CDR3 DNA is TGTGCCAGCAGTTACTCGACGCGGAGCAGGGGCTCCTACGAGCAGTACTTC. Translated, it gives CASSYSTRSRGSYEQYF.

This chain joins TRBV6-2 or TRBV6-3 and TRBJ1-2; 7 positions match TRBD1. There are 17 residues in the CDR3. Losses at the gene ends were 0 bases for V and 3 bases for J; bases not matched to a gene: 10. The germline V gene has CDR1 MNHEY and CDR2 SVGEGT. CDR3 loop: CASSYSIDRVSDYGYTF. The CDR3 DNA sequence: TGTGCCAGCAGTTACTCGATCGACAGGGTATCAGACTATGGCTACACCTTC.

This clonotype was counted only a few times. The chain uses TRBV6-1 and TRBJ2-3, with D perhaps TRBD2 (6 bases). The CDR3 is made up of 16 amino acids. Trimming took off 5 bases at V and 3 bases at J, with 18 bases between the two ends. Germline CDR1 and CDR2: MNHNS and SASEGT. CDR3 bases: TGTGCCAGCAGTCCATACCGGGACTGGGGTACAGATACGCAGTATTTT. Residues: CASSPYRDWGTDTQYF.

This clonotype turned up a few times. This chain joins TRBV6-2 or TRBV6-3 and TRBJ2-5, with 9 bases fitting TRBD1. The CDR3 loop spans 20 amino acids. Germline V lookup: CDR1 MNHEY, CDR2 SVGEGT. The junction had 21 bases not matched to a gene; V was cut back by 7 bases and J by 0 bases. The CDR3 sequence: CASIPTLGTGRPIDQETQYF. In DNA, the CDR3 is TGTGCCAGCATACCCACTCTGGGGACAGGGCGCCCGATTGACCAAGAGACCCAGTACTTC.

The table lists this clonotype with a few counts. The V call is TRBV29-1, the J call TRBJ1-2; TRBD1 matches 7 bases. Germline-derived CDR1 and CDR2 are SQVTM and ANQGSEA. Germline trimming cut 1 base from V and 4 bases from J; bases unmatched to any gene: 3. CDR3 length: 13 amino acids. CDR3 nucleotide sequence: TGCAGCGTTGAAGCCGGGACAGCCTATGGCTACACCTTC. Protein: CSVEAGTAYGYTF.

This clonotype was counted only a few times. The chain joins TRBV4-3 to TRBJ2-2; 9 bases fit TRBD1. The germline V gene encodes CDR1 LGHNA and CDR2 YSLEER. This CDR3 has 17 amino acids. The ends lost 4 bases at V and 4 bases at J; junction bases unmatched: 10. In DNA, the CDR3 is TGCGCCAGCAGCCTTAACCGGGACAGGGCGGCCACCGGGGAGCTGTTTTTT. Translation: CASSLNRDRAATGELFF.

DNA of the CDR3: TGCGCCAGCAGCTTGGGGTGGACAGGCGGACGTGATACGCAGTATTTT. It translates to CASSLGWTGGRDTQYF. The rearrangement links TRBV5-1 to TRBJ2-3, with TRBD1 matching over 7 bases. From germline, CDR1 is SGHRS and CDR2 YFSETQ. There are 16 residues in the CDR3. V was pared by 0 bases and J by 6 bases, with 10 bases of the junction left unmatched.

A remark on this clonotype: A junction end diverges from the germline sequence, so it may reflect a read error. This chain uses TRBV7-2 with TRBJ2-1, with TRBD2 matching 8 bases. Per germline, CDR1 SGHTA and CDR2 FQGNSA. CDR3 size: 14 residues. CDR3 coding DNA: TGTGCCAGCAGCTTACGGGGGGGCCGGAATGGGCAGTTCTTC. It encodes CASSLRGGRNGQFF.

This clonotype was observed a few times. The chain links TRBV20-1 to TRBJ2-1; the match to TRBD2 covers 7 bases. J lost 3 bases, V lost 2 bases, and 4 bases had no gene match. Germline V gene data show CDR1 as DFQATT and CDR2 as SNEGSKA (reference sequence). CDR3 length equals 14 residues. CDR3 bases: TGCAGTGCTAGAATACTAGCGCTCTACAATGAGCAGTTCTTC. It translates to CSARILALYNEQFF.

The chain is built from TRBV12-3 or TRBV12-4 and TRBJ2-3, with TRBD1 identical over 8 bases. J lost 5 bases, V lost 8 bases, and 6 bases had no gene match. The CDR3 is 13 amino acids. Here the CDR3 DNA reads TGTGCCAGCCGGACAGGGAGGATAGATACGCAGTATTTT. Amino acid sequence: CASRTGRIDTQYF.

The V call is TRBV20-1, the J call TRBJ2-7, with D unresolved. CDR1 and CDR2 (germline): DFQATT, SNEGSKA (reference sequence). This CDR3 contains 13 residues. Trimming cost V 3 bases and J 2 bases, with 11 bases left between them. The CDR3 spells CSASGYLPYEQYF. CDR3 coding DNA: TGCAGTGCTAGTGGGTACCTCCCCTACGAGCAGTACTTC.

The rearrangement joins TRBV2 to TRBJ1-5; no definite D call. CDR1 and CDR2 (germline): SNHLY, FYNNEI. The V end was cut by 0 bases, the J end by 6 bases, with 12 bases between. The CDR3 is made up of 15 amino acids. The CDR3 DNA sequence: TGTGCCAGCAGTGAAGCGGTAAGGGCCGGTCAGCCCCAGCATTTT. This translates into CASSEAVRAGQPQHF.

This clonotype has just a few counts. The gene calls are TRBV28 and TRBJ2-1; 7 bases line up with TRBD1. V shed 3 bases, J shed 7 bases, and the junction held 6 bases outside the gene matches. This CDR3 is 14 amino acids long. Germline CDR1 reads MDHEN; CDR2 reads SYDVKM. The CDR3 sequence: CASSFKGAYNEQFF. CDR3 DNA sequence: TGTGCCAGCAGTTTCAAGGGGGCGTATAATGAGCAGTTCTTC.

The V gene is TRBV6-1, the J gene TRBJ2-1, with D hard to call. The germline V gene has CDR1 MNHNS and CDR2 SASEGT. The CDR3 has 12 residues. Trimming removed 5 bases from V and 8 bases from J, with 10 bases in between. This chain's CDR3 is CASSKNGDEQFF. In DNA form, the CDR3 reads TGTGCCAGCAGTAAAAATGGGGATGAGCAGTTCTTC.

In this sample, this clonotype turned up many times. The chain has TRBV12-3 or TRBV12-4 and TRBJ2-7, with 7 bases aligning to TRBD2. With V trimmed by 5 bases and J by 6 bases, 4 bases remained unmatched. The CDR3 totals 12 residues. The CDR3: CASSLPGGEQYF. The CDR3 DNA reads as TGTGCCAGCAGTCTTCCGGGGGGCGAGCAGTACTTC.

The gene calls are TRBV12-3 or TRBV12-4 and TRBJ1-5; perhaps TRBD1 as D (6 bases). Trimming pared 6 bases from V and 7 bases from J, leaving 19 bases between. The CDR3 totals 15 residues. CDR3 loop: CASSPIALDRQPQHF. In DNA form, the CDR3 reads TGTGCCAGCAGCCCCATCGCCTTAGACAGGCAGCCCCAGCATTTT.

This clonotype showed up just a few times. The V gene is TRBV5-1, the J gene TRBJ1-6; D not certain. The CDR3 consists of 13 residues. In germline, CDR1 is SGHRS, CDR2 YFSETQ. V was trimmed by 4 bases and J by 3 bases, leaving 5 bases between them. This CDR3 is CASSENYNSPLHF. The CDR3 nucleotides read TGCGCCAGCAGCGAGAACTATAATTCACCCCTCCACTTT.

This clonotype was observed a few times. It is likely a read error, because the conserved phenylalanine at the end of the CDR3 is missing. The DNA is omitted, as the CDR3 cannot be located on it reliably, and the CDR3 follows TCRdb's listing. The rearrangement uses TRBV6-2 or TRBV6-3 and TRBJ2-5; TRBD1 is taken as the D call from the table, unchecked against the DNA. The germline V gene has CDR1 MNHEY and CDR2 SVGEGT. The CDR3 totals 14 residues, both ends included. The CDR3 reads CASRNPGQSPLAAL.